The present TCR beta chain was sequenced within a study of shared clonotypes between healthy human individuals (dated by TCRdb to about 2020). As for the study more broadly: Two women and a few men aged 18 to 49 years were included in the cohort. Each donor's leukapheresis produced roughly between roughly 0.94 and 9.5 billion PBMCs. Different laboratories and diverse techniques were used to prepare libraries and sequence TCR repertoires, to increase sequencing depth and limit assay-specific biases. For each donor, three plates each were used for CD4 naive and CD4 memory, two plates were used for CD8 naive, and one plate was used for CD8 memory. To estimate repertoire size and how much clonotype sharing occurs between individuals, the study deeply sequenced the blood TCR repertoires of several healthy adults.

Healthy HIV-negative adults with no recently reported acute infections or vaccinations were included as donors. Every donor was a Caucasian adult living in Nashville, Tennessee, USA. CD8 memory samples combined magnetically selected CD45RO+ cells with CCR7-negative CD45RA+ effector memory (TemRA) cells. Blood was collected by leukapheresis, and PBMCs were isolated by Ficoll-Histopaque density gradient centrifugation and then cryopreserved in liquid nitrogen vapor phase. Purity and quantity of every magnetically sorted T cell population were checked by analytical flow cytometry. Genomic DNA was isolated from each sorted fraction and quantified by UV absorbance on a Nanodrop 2000c. Beyond this particular receptor, the publication reports: When several donors were compared, the shared fraction of clonotypes was roughly 5% for naive CD4, 3.5% to 4% for naive CD8, roughly 2.5% for memory CD4, and roughly 0.4% for memory CD8. Larger estimated clonotype richness was generally found for naive subsets than for memory subsets. The genetic and exposure-history diversity represented was limited by the small number of donors. Compared with non-shared clonotypes, the clonotypes found in all four sorted-subset donors had higher generation probabilities. Only blood was sampled, and tissue TCR repertoires likely differ from those in blood. Even with the large sequencing depth, rarefaction of the sorted-subset datasets indicated that sequencing was incomplete. Pairwise subsampling led to the expectation that sequencing depth would affect the degree of clonotype sharing among donors.

In regard to this clone: Its binding antigen is unknown. Base qualities are missing; no much larger clone stands one base away.

Using the deep immunoSEQ assay, multiplex PCR amplified TCR CDR3 regions from genomic DNA. Extracted genomic DNA from each cell subset was distributed evenly across all wells of several immunoSEQ 96-well plates, and each plate was treated as a replicate. For sorted subsets, about 200 ng genomic DNA, equal to 30,000 or so T cell genomes, was loaded into each replicate PCR. Purified libraries were measured with a Qubit 3.0 fluorometer, size-checked on a Bioanalyzer 2100, and measured again with the KAPA Library Quantification kit. Every immunoSEQ 96-well plate was sequenced on a dedicated single-read 150-cycle Illumina NextSeq 550 flow cell. The study's processing was this. Because the immunoSEQ output held only junctional sequences and lacked quality scores, the filtering could not match the filtering applied to full-length reads. To assign V/J genes and CDR3, sequences were annotated using PyIR, a Python wrapper for IgBLAST v1.9, with IMGT germline references. Any read was removed if the V/J assignment was weak (E-value above 1e-6), the CDR3 was missing, or the read contained stop codons, out-of-frame junctions, or ambiguous translated residues. V3J clonotypes were defined as sequences sharing the same inferred V gene, J gene, and CDR3 amino acid sequence. Percentage overlap between repertoires was calculated by dividing the number of shared unique clonotypes by the size of the smaller repertoire. RTK rarefaction, the Chao1 estimator, and Recon v2.1 estimates of unobserved clonotypes were used to assess repertoire richness. For all TCRbeta clonotypes obtained by the gDNA method from a few donors, generation probabilities were computed with OLGA. Held by TCRdb, this immuneACCESS table contains in-frame sequences only and omits some clones. Under half of the omission traces to an unresolved V gene where checked; the cause of the rest is unknown. D and trimming were read from the DNA, whereas the V and J calls and clone size are those reported in that table. The sample data list some 79,000 clones, and about 65% of these were observed just once. The top ten constitute around 50% of the sample.

The CDR1 and CDR2 encoded by the germline V gene are MGHDK and SYGVNS. Measured from the cysteine to the phenylalanine, the CDR3 is 15 residues long. The only DNA kept is the CDR3, 45 bases in frame from the first base. V is cut by 2 bases and J by 4 bases, and the space between the germline ends is 13 bases. Material: memory CD8+ T cells sorted from blood. The label giving this sample's cell subset or site can be read as: CD45RO+ cells pooled with CCR7-negative TemRA cells. This clonotype was obtained from a man younger than 45 in good health. Recombination joined TRBV25-1 with TRBJ2-3; the D gene lacks a confident call. The CDR3 in this case is CASSEDNRIADTQYF. The DNA sequence is TGTGCCAGCAGTGAAGATAACCGGATCGCAGATACGCAGTATTTT.